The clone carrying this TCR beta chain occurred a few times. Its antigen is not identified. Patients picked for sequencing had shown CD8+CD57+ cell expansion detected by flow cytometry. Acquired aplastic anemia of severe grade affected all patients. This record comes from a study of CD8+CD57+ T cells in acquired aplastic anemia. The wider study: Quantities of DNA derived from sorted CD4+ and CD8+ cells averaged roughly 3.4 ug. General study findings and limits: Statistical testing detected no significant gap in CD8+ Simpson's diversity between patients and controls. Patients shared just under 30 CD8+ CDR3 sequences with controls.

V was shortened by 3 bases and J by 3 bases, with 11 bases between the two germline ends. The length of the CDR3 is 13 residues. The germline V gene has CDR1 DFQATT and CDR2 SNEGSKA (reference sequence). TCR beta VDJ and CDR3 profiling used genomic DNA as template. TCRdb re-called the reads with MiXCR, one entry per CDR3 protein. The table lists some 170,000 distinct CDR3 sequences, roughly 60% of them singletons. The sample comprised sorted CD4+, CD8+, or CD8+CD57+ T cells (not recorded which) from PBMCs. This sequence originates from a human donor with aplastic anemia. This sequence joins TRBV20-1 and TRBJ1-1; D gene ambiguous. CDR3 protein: CSARGGLDTEAFF. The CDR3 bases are TGCAGTGCTAGGGGAGGGTTGGACACTGAAGCTTTCTTT.